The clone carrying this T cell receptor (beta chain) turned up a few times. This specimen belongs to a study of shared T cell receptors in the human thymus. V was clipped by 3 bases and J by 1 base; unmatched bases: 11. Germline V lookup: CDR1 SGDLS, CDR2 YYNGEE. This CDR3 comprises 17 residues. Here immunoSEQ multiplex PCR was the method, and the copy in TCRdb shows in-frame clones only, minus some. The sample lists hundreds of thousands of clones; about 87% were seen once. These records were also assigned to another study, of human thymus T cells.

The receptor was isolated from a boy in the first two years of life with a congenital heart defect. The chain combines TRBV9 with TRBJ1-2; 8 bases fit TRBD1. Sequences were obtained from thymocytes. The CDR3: CASSGDAGGAGNYGYTF. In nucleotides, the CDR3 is TGTGCCAGCAGCGGAGACGCAGGGGGCGCGGGTAACTATGGCTACACCTTC.